These 27 T cell receptor beta chains were sequenced from one sample in a study of cytomegalovirus exposure and HLA in healthy donors. A multiplex PCR was run with 60 Vbeta primers and 13 Jbeta primers. Profiling relied on immunoSEQ multiplex PCR, and the TCRdb table lists in-frame clones only, not all of them. In total, the table holds roughly 120,000 clones. Sequenced sample: PBMCs. The receptors were gathered from a man aged 35-49 years in good health and CMV-seronegative.

The CDR3 DNA follows: TGCGCCAGCAGCCAAACCCCTAGCGGGAGTTACGAGCAGTACTTC. It specifies CASSQTPSGSYEQYF. The gene calls are TRBV4-1 and TRBJ2-5, with 10 bases lining up with TRBD2. The J call is in doubt because the DNA end fits TRBJ2-7 better. CDR3 length: 15 amino acids. Germline loops: CDR1 MGHRA, CDR2 YSYEKL.

This chain uses TRBV5-1 with TRBJ1-2; 9 bases agree with TRBD1. Germline CDR1 reads SGHRS; CDR2 reads YFSETQ. This CDR3 has 14 residues. The V and J ends lost 3 bases and 6 bases, in that order; junction bases with no gene match: 6. CDR3 sequence reads: CASSSGTGSHGYTF. The CDR3 nucleotides read TGCGCCAGCAGCTCCGGGACAGGGTCGCATGGCTACACCTTC.

The V gene is TRBV7-6, the J gene TRBJ2-5; 10 bases are shared with TRBD2. The germline V gene has CDR1 SGHVS and CDR2 FNYEAQ. Trimming cost V 2 bases and J 4 bases; bases outside gene matches: 13. The CDR3 consists of 18 residues. The CDR3 DNA reads TGTGCCAGCAGCTTACCGGGACACTTAGCGGGAGGAGGAGAGACCCAGTACTTC. It encodes CASSLPGHLAGGGETQYF.

This chain connects TRBV11-2 to TRBJ2-7; D possibly corresponds to TRBD2 (5 bases). The length of the CDR3 is 14 residues. Looked up from germline, CDR1 is SGHAT and CDR2 is FQNNGV. The V end was cut by 3 bases, the J end by 4 bases, with 13 bases between. In nucleotides, the CDR3 is TGTGCCAGCAGCTTCCAAACGGGCGGGTACGAGCAGTACTTC. Protein product: CASSFQTGGYEQYF.

V is TRBV5-1 and J is TRBJ1-1; D is uncertain. Germline V CDR1 and CDR2: SGHRS, YFSETQ. The V gene lost 7 bases and the J gene lost 5 bases, with 15 bases spanning the gap. The CDR3 extends over 13 amino acids. This CDR3 reads CASGQIGGTEAFF. CDR3 bases: TGCGCCAGCGGTCAAATCGGAGGTACTGAAGCTTTCTTT.

In DNA form, the CDR3 reads TGTGCCAGCAGCCAAGAAAGCGGATCCTACAATGAGCAGTTCTTC. It encodes CASSQESGSYNEQFF. This sequence joins TRBV4-2 and TRBJ2-1; the D gene is possibly TRBD2 (5 bases). The V end was cut by 0 bases, the J end by 1 base, with 7 bases between. From germline, CDR1 is LGHNA and CDR2 YNFKEQ. CDR3 length: 15 residues.

The chain combines TRBV30 with TRBJ2-5; 16 nucleotides match TRBD2. The germline V gene has CDR1 GTSNPN and CDR2 SVGIG (reference sequence). There are 14 residues in the CDR3. The V segment lost 3 bases and the J segment 5 bases; nucleotides outside the gene matches: 0. The CDR3 loop reads CAWRGLAGGETQYF. The CDR3 nucleotides read TGTGCCTGGAGGGGACTAGCGGGAGGGGAGACCCAGTACTTC.

The chain couples TRBV29-1 to TRBJ1-1; tentatively, D is TRBD1 (6 bases). The germline V and J ends were trimmed by 5 bases and 6 bases, with 16 bases remaining between them. The CDR3 is made up of 13 amino acids. In germline, CDR1 is SQVTM, CDR2 ANQGSEA. The CDR3 reads CSVQTGVPPEAFF. For the CDR3, the DNA is TGCAGCGTTCAGACAGGAGTTCCCCCTGAAGCTTTCTTT.

The chain joins TRBV5-4 to TRBJ2-7; the match to TRBD2 covers 8 bases. V was pared by 4 bases and J by 3 bases, with 6 bases of the junction left unmatched. The CDR3 extends over 14 amino acids. From germline, CDR1 is SGHNT and CDR2 YYREEE (reference sequence). CDR3 residues: CASSRSGTSYEQYF. CDR3 bases: TGTGCCAGCAGCCGTTCCGGGACTAGCTACGAGCAGTACTTC.

As DNA, the CDR3 is TGTGCCAGCAGCTTAGGCAGGGGGGCTCCGGCTTTCTTT. Residues: CASSLGRGAPAFF. The rearrangement joins TRBV7-9 to TRBJ1-1; 7 positions match TRBD1. This CDR3 contains 13 residues. Germline trimming cut 1 base from V and 11 bases from J; bases unmatched to any gene: 7. Germline V gene sequence: CDR1 SEHNR, CDR2 FQNEAQ (reference sequence).

As to this clone: Different DNA sequences within this sample yield the same CDR3. This chain joins TRBV5-4 and TRBJ2-1, with 11 bases aligning to TRBD2. The V gene's germline CDR1 is SGHNT and CDR2 YYREEE (reference sequence). CDR3 length: 15 residues. V lost 2 bases, J lost 4 bases, and 2 bases stayed unmatched. The CDR3 sequence: CASSLTSGSYNEQFF. The CDR3 region has the DNA TGTGCCAGCAGCTTAACTAGCGGGAGTTACAATGAGCAGTTCTTC. The variable domain in full, completed from reference TRBV5-4 and TRBJ2-1, reads ETGVTQSPTHLIKTRGQQVTLRCSSQSGHNTVSWYQQALGQGPQFIFQYYREEENGRGNFPPRFSGLQFPNYSSELNVNALELDDSALYLCASSLTSGSYNEQFFGPGTRLTVL.

The chain couples TRBV18 to TRBJ2-2, with a possible D match to TRBD2 (6 bases). Deletions cut 2 bases from V and 0 bases from J, with 10 bases between. The germline V gene encodes CDR1 KGHSH and CDR2 LQKENI. The CDR3 spans 16 residues. CDR3 nucleotides: TGTGCCAGCTCACCAGCCTTAGCGGCGAACACCGGGGAGCTGTTTTTT. Protein: CASSPALAANTGELFF.

The chain carries TRBV5-1 and TRBJ1-2; no definite D call. This CDR3 has 14 amino acids. Germline CDR1 reads SGHRS; CDR2 reads YFSETQ. Trimming pared 4 bases from V and 6 bases from J, leaving 16 bases between. The CDR3 here is CASSPAMIGDGYTF. As DNA, the CDR3 is TGCGCCAGCAGCCCTGCCATGATCGGGGATGGCTACACCTTC.

This chain uses TRBV5-1 with TRBJ2-7, with TRBD1 matching over 8 bases. CDR1 is SGHRS and CDR2 is YFSETQ in the germline V gene. Losses at the gene ends were 0 bases for V and 7 bases for J; bases not matched to a gene: 6. The CDR3 covers 14 residues. The DNA for the CDR3 is TGCGCCAGCAGCTTGGTCCAGGGGGCCTGGGAGCAGTACTTC. This translates into CASSLVQGAWEQYF.

The chain links TRBV7-9 to TRBJ2-4, with a tentative D call TRBD1 (6 bases). This CDR3 has 14 residues. Germline assignment: CDR1 SEHNR and CDR2 FQNEAQ (reference sequence). The V end lost 5 bases, the J end lost 2 bases, and 10 bases lay between the germline ends. The CDR3 DNA reads TGTGCCAGCAGCCGTACAGGGCCCAAAAACATTCAGTACTTC. The encoded protein is CASSRTGPKNIQYF.

The chain recombines TRBV27 with TRBJ2-3; D is undetermined. V was cut by 8 bases and J by 5 bases, with 14 bases left in between. The CDR3 runs to 13 residues. The germline gives CDR1 MNHEY, CDR2 SMNVEV (reference sequence). CDR3 coding DNA: TGTGCCAGCGGGCCCCACGACGTAGATACGCAGTATTTT. This sequence encodes CASGPHDVDTQYF.

The CDR3 nucleotides are TGTGCCAGCAGACTAAAAGAGACCCAGTACTTC. Translated, it gives CASRLKETQYF. V gene TRBV7-6 combines with J gene TRBJ2-5; D call uncertain. The germline gives CDR1 SGHVS, CDR2 FNYEAQ. V dropped 6 bases and J dropped 3 bases, with 5 bases sitting between them. The CDR3 length is 11 residues.

V usage is TRBV28 and J usage is TRBJ1-2, with a possible D match to TRBD1 (6 bases). Between the trimmed V and J ends, which lost 2 bases and 4 bases, there was a span of 14 bases. CDR3 length: 15 residues. Germline lookup yields CDR1 MDHEN and CDR2 SYDVKM. The CDR3: CASSLARGNPYGYTF. CDR3 sequence (DNA): TGTGCCAGCAGTTTAGCTAGGGGGAATCCCTATGGCTACACCTTC.

The genes are TRBV7-8 and TRBJ2-7; 7 positions match TRBD2. CDR3 size: 15 residues. V trimming: 4 bases; J trimming: 3 bases; junction bases outside the gene matches: 9. The V gene's germline CDR1 is SGHVS and CDR2 FQNEAQ. CDR3 coding DNA: TGTGCCAGCAGCTCACCTAGCGGTCTGAACTACGAGCAGTACTTC. The encoded protein is CASSSPSGLNYEQYF. The whole variable domain, remainder taken from reference TRBV7-8 and TRBJ2-7, is GAGVSQSPRYKVAKRGQDVALRCDPISGHVSLFWYQQALGQGPEFLTYFQNEAQLDKSGLPSDRFFAERPEGSVSTLKIQRTQQEDSAVYLCASSSPSGLNYEQYFGPGTRLTVT.

The genes are TRBV11-3 and TRBJ2-7, with TRBD2 identical over 9 bases. Trimming took 7 bases from V and 7 from J; bases not matched to a gene: 11. Germline CDR1 SGHNT, CDR2 YENEEA. The CDR3 covers 14 residues. In nucleotides, the CDR3 is TGTGCCAGCACCCCGGCGGGGGGGGCGGGGGAGCAGTACTTC. Translation gives CASTPAGGAGEQYF.

The chain links TRBV18 to TRBJ2-7; 9 bases fit TRBD1. Germline V gives CDR1 KGHSH, CDR2 LQKENI. This CDR3 is built from 15 residues. J gave up 2 bases and V 4 bases, and 6 bases lay outside the gene matches. Here the CDR3 DNA reads TGTGCCAGCTCACAACAGGGGGCGCGAGCCTACGAGCAGTACTTC. It is translated as CASSQQGARAYEQYF.

The chain is built from TRBV11-3 and TRBJ1-2; 10 bases match TRBD1. Looked up from germline, CDR1 is SGHNT and CDR2 is YENEEA. This CDR3 contains 15 residues. V was clipped by 5 bases and J by 7 bases; unmatched bases: 10. The CDR3 DNA reads TGTGCCAGCAGCCCTGAGACAGGGGGCTACGTTGGCTACACCTTC. Amino acid sequence: CASSPETGGYVGYTF.

The J gene is TRBJ2-1, the V gene TRBV9; TRBD2 matches 7 bases. V was clipped by 2 bases and J by 9 bases; unmatched bases: 2. The CDR3 consists of 12 residues. CDR1 is SGDLS, CDR2 YYNGEE, per germline. For the CDR3, the DNA is TGTGCCAGCAGCGTGGGGGGGACTGAGCAGTTCTTC. This sequence encodes CASSVGGTEQFF.

J is TRBJ1-3 and V is TRBV7-9, with a possible D match to TRBD1 (5 bases). Per the germline V gene, CDR1 is SEHNR and CDR2 is FQNEAQ (reference sequence). The CDR3 runs 14 residues. V was pared by 6 bases and J by 3 bases, with 12 bases between. The CDR3 DNA sequence: TGTGCCAGCAGGGGGGGTCCCCGTGGAAACACCATATATTTT. Translating gives CASRGGPRGNTIYF.

The rearrangement links TRBV6-6 to TRBJ1-5, with no clear D. The CDR3 is 14 amino acids. The V and J ends lost 2 bases and 9 bases respectively, with 14 bases between them. The germline gives CDR1 MNHNY, CDR2 SVGAGI (reference sequence). CDR3 sequence (DNA): TGTGCCAGCAGTTACGAGACTTCTCGTCGGCCCCAGCATTTT. Amino acids: CASSYETSRRPQHF.

The rearrangement links TRBV7-8 to TRBJ2-7, with D maybe TRBD2 (5 bases). The CDR3 is 16 amino acids. The germline V gene encodes CDR1 SGHVS and CDR2 FQNEAQ. V was trimmed by 1 base and J by 0 bases, leaving 13 bases between them. The CDR3 loop reads CASSLGVSVSSYEQYF. CDR3 nucleotides: TGTGCCAGCAGCTTAGGGGTTAGCGTGAGCTCCTACGAGCAGTACTTC.

The chain has TRBV7-8 and TRBJ1-2; 12 bases map to TRBD1. CDR1 and CDR2 from the germline V gene are SGHVS and FQNEAQ. Trimming removed 2 bases from V and 3 bases from J; junction bases left unmatched: 10. This CDR3 region has 18 residues. The CDR3 DNA reads as TGTGCCAGCAGCTTAAGGGGGGACAGGGGGCGGCGGGACTATGGCTACACCTTC. Protein product: CASSLRGDRGRRDYGYTF.